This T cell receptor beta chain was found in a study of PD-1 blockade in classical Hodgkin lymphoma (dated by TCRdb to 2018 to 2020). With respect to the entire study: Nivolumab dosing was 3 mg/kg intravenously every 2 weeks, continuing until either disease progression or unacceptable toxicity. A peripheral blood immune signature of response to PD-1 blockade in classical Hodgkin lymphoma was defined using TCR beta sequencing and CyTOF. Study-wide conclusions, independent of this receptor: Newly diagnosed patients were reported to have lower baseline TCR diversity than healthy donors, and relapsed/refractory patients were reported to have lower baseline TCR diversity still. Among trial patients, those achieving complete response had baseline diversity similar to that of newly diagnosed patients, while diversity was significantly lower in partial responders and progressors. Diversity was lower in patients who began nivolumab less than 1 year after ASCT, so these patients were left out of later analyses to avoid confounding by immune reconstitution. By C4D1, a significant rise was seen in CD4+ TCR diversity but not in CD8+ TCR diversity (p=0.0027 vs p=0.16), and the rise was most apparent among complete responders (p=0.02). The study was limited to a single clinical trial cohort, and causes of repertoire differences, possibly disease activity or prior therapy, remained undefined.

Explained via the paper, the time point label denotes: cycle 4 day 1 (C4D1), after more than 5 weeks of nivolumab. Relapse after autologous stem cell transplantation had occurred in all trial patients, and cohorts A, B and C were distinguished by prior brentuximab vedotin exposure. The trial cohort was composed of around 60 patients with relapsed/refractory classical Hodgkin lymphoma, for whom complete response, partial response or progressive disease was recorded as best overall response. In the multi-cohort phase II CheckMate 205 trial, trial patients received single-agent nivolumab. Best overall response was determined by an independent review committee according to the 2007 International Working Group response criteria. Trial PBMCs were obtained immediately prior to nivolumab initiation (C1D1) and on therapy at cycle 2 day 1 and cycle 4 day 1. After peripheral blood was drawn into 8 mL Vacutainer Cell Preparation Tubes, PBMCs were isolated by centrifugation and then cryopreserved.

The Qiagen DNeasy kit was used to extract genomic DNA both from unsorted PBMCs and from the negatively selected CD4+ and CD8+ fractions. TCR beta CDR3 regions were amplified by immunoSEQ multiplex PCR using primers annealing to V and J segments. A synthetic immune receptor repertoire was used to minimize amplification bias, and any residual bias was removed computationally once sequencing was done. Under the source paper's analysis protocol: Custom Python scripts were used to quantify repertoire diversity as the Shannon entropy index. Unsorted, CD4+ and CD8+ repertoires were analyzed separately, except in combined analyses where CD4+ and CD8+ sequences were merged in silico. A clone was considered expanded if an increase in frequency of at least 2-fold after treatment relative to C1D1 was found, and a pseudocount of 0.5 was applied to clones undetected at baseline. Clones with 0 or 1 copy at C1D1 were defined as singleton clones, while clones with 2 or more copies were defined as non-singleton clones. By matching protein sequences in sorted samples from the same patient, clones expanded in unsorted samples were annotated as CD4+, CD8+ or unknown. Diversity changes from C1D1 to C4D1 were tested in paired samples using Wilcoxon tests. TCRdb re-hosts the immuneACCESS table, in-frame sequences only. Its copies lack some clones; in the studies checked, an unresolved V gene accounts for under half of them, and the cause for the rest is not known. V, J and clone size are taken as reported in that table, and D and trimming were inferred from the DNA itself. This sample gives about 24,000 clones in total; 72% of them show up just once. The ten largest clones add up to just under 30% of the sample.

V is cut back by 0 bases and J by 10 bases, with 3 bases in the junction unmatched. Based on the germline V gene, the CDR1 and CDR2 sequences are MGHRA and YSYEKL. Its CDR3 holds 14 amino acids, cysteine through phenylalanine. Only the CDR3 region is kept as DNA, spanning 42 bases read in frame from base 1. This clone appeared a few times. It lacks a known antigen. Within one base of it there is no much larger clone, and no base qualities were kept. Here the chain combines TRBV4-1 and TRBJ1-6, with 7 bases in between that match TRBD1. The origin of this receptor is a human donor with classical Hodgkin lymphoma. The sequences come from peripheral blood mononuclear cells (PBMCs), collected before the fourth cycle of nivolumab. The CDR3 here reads CASSQDPGQSPLHF. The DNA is TGCGCCAGCAGCCAAGATCCGGGACAGTCACCCCTCCACTTT.